This entry lists 5 T cell receptor beta chains sequenced from one sample in a study of T cells in Graves' hyperthyroidism and ophthalmopathy. TCR beta CDR3 sequences were amplified from RNA transcripts. An initial round of RT-PCR targeting the TCR CDR3 relied on the HTBI primer set. TCRdb re-called the multiplex PCR reads with MiXCR, one entry per CDR3 protein. The repertoire holds almost 350,000 distinct CDR3 sequences, with around 18% as singletons. Sequencing was carried out using blood. These receptors were obtained from a woman aged 40 to 50 with Graves' ophthalmopathy.

This clonotype has just a few counts. This rearrangement joins TRBV5-1 to TRBJ2-5, with 7 positions matching TRBD2. This CDR3 is built from 15 residues. Germline V gene data show CDR1 as SGHRS and CDR2 as YFSETQ. Unmatched junction bases numbered 10, after V lost 3 bases and J lost 5 bases. In nucleotides, the CDR3 is TGCGCCAGCAGCTCCAGACTAGCCGGGCCGGAGACCCAGTACTTC. This codes for CASSSRLAGPETQYF.

A single count supports this clonotype. The rearrangement joins TRBV20-1 to TRBJ1-2; possible D gene TRBD1, 5 bases. Trimming stripped 6 bases from V and 8 bases from J, with 16 bases between. Germline loops: CDR1 DFQATT, CDR2 SNEGSKA (reference sequence). The CDR3 sequence is 12 residues long. The CDR3 spells CSARVKFGGYTF. The CDR3 DNA follows: TGCAGTGCCAGGGTAAAGTTTGGCGGCTACACCTTC.

This clonotype was recorded many times. The chain uses TRBV14 and TRBJ1-1; tentative D call: TRBD1 (6 bases). Germline V gene sequence: CDR1 SGHDN, CDR2 FVKESK. The V and J ends lost 0 bases and 5 bases respectively, with 13 bases between them. CDR3 length: 15 amino acids. The CDR3 sequence is CASSQDGGARTEAFF. The CDR3 nucleotides read TGTGCCAGCAGCCAAGATGGGGGGGCCCGGACTGAAGCTTTCTTT.

Many counts were recorded for this clonotype. The gene calls are TRBV2 and TRBJ1-2; D ambiguous. Deletions cut 8 bases from V and 5 bases from J, with 0 bases between. In germline, CDR1 is SNHLY, CDR2 FYNNEI. The CDR3 extends over 8 amino acids. The CDR3 DNA follows: TGTGCCAGCTATGGCTACACCTTC. Protein sequence: CASYGYTF.

The chain employs TRBV27 and TRBJ1-2; the D gene is possibly TRBD1 (5 bases). CDR1 is MNHEY, CDR2 SMNVEV, per germline (reference sequence). Trimming took off 2 bases at V and 7 bases at J, with 14 bases between the two ends. The CDR3 extends over 14 amino acids. CDR3 sequence reads: CASSLVPREFGYTF. The CDR3 DNA is TGTGCCAGCAGTTTAGTCCCCAGGGAGTTTGGCTACACCTTC.